Presented here are 5 T cell receptor beta chains from one specimen sequenced in a study of OX40 agonist ivuxolimab in advanced cancers. Receptor libraries were prepared by the immunoSEQ multiplex PCR assay. Entries here come from immuneACCESS through TCRdb and include only in-frame sequences with V and J called. Some clones fail to appear in such tables; in the studies checked, an unresolved V gene covers under half of the shortfall, and the cause of the remainder is unknown. The sample table contains about 61,000 clones; only one count was recorded for 82% of them. Jointly, the top ten make up approximately 0.57% of the sample. The source material was CD4+ or CD8+ T cells sorted from blood, sampled in a trial of the OX40 agonist ivuxolimab. The receptors were gathered from an adult with an advanced solid tumor such as melanoma, head and neck, liver or kidney cancer.

CDR3 sequence: CASSRQGSYEQYF. CDR3 nucleotide sequence: TGTGCCAGTAGTAGGCAGGGATCCTACGAGCAGTACTTC. V usage is TRBV19 and J usage is TRBJ2-7, with a possible D match to TRBD1 (5 bases). The CDR3 totals 13 residues. With 4 bases removed from V and 1 base from J, the gap between germline ends came to 8 bases. Germline lookup yields CDR1 LNHDA and CDR2 SQIVND (reference sequence).

This rearrangement joins TRBV10-3 to TRBJ2-5; 14 positions agree with TRBD2. The CDR3 sequence is 15 residues long. Trimming cost V 4 bases and J 2 bases; bases outside gene matches: 0. In germline, CDR1 is ENHRY, CDR2 SYGVKD. DNA of the CDR3: TGTGCCATCAGTGGACTAGCGGGAGGGCAAGAGACCCAGTACTTC. It encodes CAISGLAGGQETQYF.

The J gene is TRBJ1-1, the V gene TRBV30; unclear D gene. The CDR3 totals 12 residues. The V and J ends lost 5 bases and 5 bases respectively, with 12 bases between them. Germline CDR1 reads GTSNPN; CDR2 reads SVGIG (reference sequence). The CDR3 region has the DNA TGTGCCTGGGGAGGGAGAGGGACTGAAGCTTTCTTT. Translated, it gives CAWGGRGTEAFF.

This clone was detected only once. The chain is built from TRBV7-9 and TRBJ1-4; a possible D gene is TRBD1 (5 bases). The germline V gene encodes CDR1 SEHNR and CDR2 FQNEAQ (reference sequence). The V end was cut by 4 bases, the J end by 0 bases, with 12 bases between. The length of the CDR3 is 16 residues. The CDR3 is CASSSEGYSTNEKLFF. The DNA of the CDR3 is TGTGCCAGCAGCTCAGAGGGGTACTCAACTAATGAAAAACTGTTTTTT.

The chain combines TRBV7-6 with TRBJ1-3; D perhaps matches TRBD1 (6 bases). Trimming shortened V by 6 bases and J by 2 bases, and 11 bases separated the two germline ends. This CDR3 has 14 residues. CDR1 SGHVS and CDR2 FNYEAQ come from the germline V gene. For the CDR3, the DNA is TGTGCCAGCAGTACAGGGCTTACTGGAAACACCATATATTTT. It encodes CASSTGLTGNTIYF.